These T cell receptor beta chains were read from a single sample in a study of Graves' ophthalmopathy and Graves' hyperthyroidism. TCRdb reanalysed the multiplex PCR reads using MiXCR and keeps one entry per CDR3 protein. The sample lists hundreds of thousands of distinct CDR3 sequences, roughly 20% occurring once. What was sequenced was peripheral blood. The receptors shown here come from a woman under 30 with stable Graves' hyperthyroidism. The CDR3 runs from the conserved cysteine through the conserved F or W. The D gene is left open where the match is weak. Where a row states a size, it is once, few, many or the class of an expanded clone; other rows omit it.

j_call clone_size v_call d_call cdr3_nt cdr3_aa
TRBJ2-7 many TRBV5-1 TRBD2 TGCGCCACCAAGACTAGCGGGAGAAGCGAGCAGTACTTC CATKTSGRSEQYF
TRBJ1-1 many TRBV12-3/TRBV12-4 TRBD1 TGTGCCAGCAGTCCCAGGGGGATGGGCACTGAAGCTTTCTTT CASSPRGMGTEAFF
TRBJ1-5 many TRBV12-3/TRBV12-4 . TGTGCCAGCAGTTTAGGCCCAAATCAGCCCCAGCATTTT CASSLGPNQPQHF
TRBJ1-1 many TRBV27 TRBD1 TGTGCCAGCAGGCTGATACAGGGGGCGGTAACTGAAGCTTTCTTT CASRLIQGAVTEAFF
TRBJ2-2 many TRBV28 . TGTGCCAGCAGTTTTTTCGGGGAGCTGTTTTTT CASSFFGELFF
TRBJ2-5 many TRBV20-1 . TGCAGTGCTAGAGCGGGAGTTACGGAGACCCAGTACTTC CSARAGVTETQYF
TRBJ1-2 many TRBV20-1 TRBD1 TGCAGTGCTAGAGATAGGGGACAGGGGTCCGGCTACACCTTC CSARDRGQGSGYTF
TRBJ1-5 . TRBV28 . TGTGCCAGCAGTCCCCTACCCCCCCTTATTTTTGGTCAGCCCCAGCATTTT CASSPLPPLIFGQPQHF
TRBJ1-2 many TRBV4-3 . TGCGCCAGCAGCCAAGATCGAGGCGGAGTAGGCTACACCTTC CASSQDRGGVGYTF
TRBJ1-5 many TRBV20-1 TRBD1 TGCAGTGCAGTTGACAGGGTAGTCGCTCAGCCCCAGCATTTT CSAVDRVVAQPQHF
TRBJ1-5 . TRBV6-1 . TGTGCCAGCAGTGAAACGGCGGGTCAGCCCCAGCATTTT CASSETAGQPQHF
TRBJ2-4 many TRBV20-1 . TGCAGTGCCGAGGGGGATCTCTCGGCCAAAAACATTCAGTACTTC CSAEGDLSAKNIQYF
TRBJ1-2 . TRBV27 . TGTGCCAGCAGTCTTATCGGTCCGGGAAAGGCGAGTCGCTACACCTTC CASSLIGPGKASRYTF
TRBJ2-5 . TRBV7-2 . TGTGCCAGCAGCTTACGGGGATTCCAAGAGACCCAGTACTTC CASSLRGFQETQYF
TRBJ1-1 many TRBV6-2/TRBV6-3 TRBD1 TGTGCCAGCAGTTGGACAGGACTGAACACTGAAGCTTTCTTT CASSWTGLNTEAFF
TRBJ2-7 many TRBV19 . TGTGCCAGTAGTCGACCTCTCCTAGGCGGTTCGAACGAGCAGTACTTC CASSRPLLGGSNEQYF
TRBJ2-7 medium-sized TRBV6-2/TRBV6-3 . TGTGCCAGCAGTTACTTGCGATACGAGCAGTACTTC CASSYLRYEQYF
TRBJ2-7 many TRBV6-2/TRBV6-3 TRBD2 TGTGCCAGCAGTTACTCTCCCCGACCTAGCGGCGCCTCCTACGAGCAGTACTTC CASSYSPRPSGASYEQYF
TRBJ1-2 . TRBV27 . TGTGCCAGCATCCCGGTGGGAGGGTTAACTAACTATGGCTACACCTTC CASIPVGGLTNYGYTF
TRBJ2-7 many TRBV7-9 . TGTGCCAGCAGCTTACAAGGCGGGACCTACGAGCAGTACTTC CASSLQGGTYEQYF
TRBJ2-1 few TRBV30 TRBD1 TGTGCCTGGTGGACAGGGAGCTCCTACAATGAGCAGTTCTTC CAWWTGSSYNEQFF
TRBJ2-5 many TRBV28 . TGTGCCAGCAGGAACACAGGGGAGACCCAGTACTTC CASRNTGETQYF
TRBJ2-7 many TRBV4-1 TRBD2 TGCGCCAGCAGCCAGAGACTAGCGGGGATCTACGAGCAGTACTTC CASSQRLAGIYEQYF
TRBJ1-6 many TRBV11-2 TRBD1 TGTGCCAGCAGCCGACGACAGGGTGGATCACCCCTCCACTTT CASSRRQGGSPLHF
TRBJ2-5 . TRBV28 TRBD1 TGTGCCAGCAGTCGACGGACAGGGGGCCCAGAGACCCAGTACTTC CASSRRTGGPETQYF
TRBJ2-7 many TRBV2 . TGTGCCAGCAGTGATAAAGTAGGGGGACGAAGACCCTACGAGCAGTACTTC CASSDKVGGRRPYEQYF
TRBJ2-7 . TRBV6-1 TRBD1 TGTGCCAGCTTTACCGGGACAGGGGGATACGAGCAGTACTTC CASFTGTGGYEQYF
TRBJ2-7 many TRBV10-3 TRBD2 TGTGCCACCGGGGGGGGGGCCTACGAGCAGTACTTC CATGGGAYEQYF
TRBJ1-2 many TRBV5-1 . TGCGCCAGCAGTACAGGGAACGTGTATGGCTACACCTTC CASSTGNVYGYTF
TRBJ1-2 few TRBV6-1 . TGTGCCAGCAGTCGCACACAGGGAGGCCACTATGGCTACACCTTC CASSRTQGGHYGYTF
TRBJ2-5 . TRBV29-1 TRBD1 TGCAGCGTCGACGGACGGACAGGTCAGACCCAGTACTTC CSVDGRTGQTQYF
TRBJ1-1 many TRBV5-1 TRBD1 TGCGCCAGCAGCGACCCCGGGACAGGAAAAAACACTGAAGCTTTCTTT CASSDPGTGKNTEAFF
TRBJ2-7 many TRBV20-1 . TGCAGTGCTACGTACTGGGAGGAGGTCTACGAGCAGTACTTC CSATYWEEVYEQYF
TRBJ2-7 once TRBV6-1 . TGTGCCAGCAGTGTGACAGGAACCTACGAGCAGTACTTC CASSVTGTYEQYF
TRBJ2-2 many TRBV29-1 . TGCAGCGTTGAGTCTGCGGAGAACACCGGGGAGCTGTTTTTT CSVESAENTGELFF
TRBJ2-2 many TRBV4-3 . TGCGCCAGCAGCCAAACGCGCCGAGTAGCGATGGGGACCGGGGAGCTGTTTTTT CASSQTRRVAMGTGELFF
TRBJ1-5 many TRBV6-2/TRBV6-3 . TGTGCCAGCAGTTACGTTGGAGTGCAGCCCCAGCATTTT CASSYVGVQPQHF
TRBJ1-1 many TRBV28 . TGTGCCAGCACCCAGGGCCAGCTGGAAGCTTTCTTT CASTQGQLEAFF
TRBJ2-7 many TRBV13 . TGTGCCAGCAGCTTATATACCTCGGGCAGAGCCTACGAGCAGTACTTC CASSLYTSGRAYEQYF
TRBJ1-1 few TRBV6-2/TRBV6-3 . TGTGCCAGCAGTTACCCCGGGGGGGCGAACACTGAAGCTTTCTTT CASSYPGGANTEAFF
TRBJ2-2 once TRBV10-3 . TGTGCCATCAGCCGGACAGAACATGCCGGGGAGCTGTTTTTT CAISRTEHAGELFF
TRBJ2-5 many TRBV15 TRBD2 TGTGCCAGCCTGAGTGGGGTTGTGGTTGGGAGGGTCTACCAAGAGACCCAGTACTTC CASLSGVVVGRVYQETQYF
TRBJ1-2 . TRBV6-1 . TGTGCCAGCAGCCCCGGGACCCTCGGCTACACCTTC CASSPGTLGYTF
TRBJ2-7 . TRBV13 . TGTGCCAGCAGCTTATATGGAGAGTCCTACGAGCAGTACTTC CASSLYGESYEQYF
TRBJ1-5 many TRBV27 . TGTGCCAGCCGACAGTCTAATCAGCCCCAGCATTTT CASRQSNQPQHF